The 21 T cell receptor beta chains below come from one sample, sequenced in a study of CD4 T cells in relation to SARS-CoV-2 and coronaviruses. This table comes from immunoSEQ multiplex PCR, and its TCRdb copy is limited to in-frame clones, with some not included. There are about 23,000 clones in the sample; approximately 82% occur only once, and around 30% lies in the top ten. Their antigen targets remain unknown. The unexposed donors gave CD4+ T cells in about 2011-2019, prior to COVID-19. After roughly ten days of culture, CD4+ T cells were isolated. Material: CD4+ T cells from PBMCs, cultured in vitro. These receptors were obtained from a human donor in good health.

This chain joins TRBV19 and TRBJ2-3, with TRBD2 identical over 7 bases. The J segment lost 1 base and the V segment lost 3 bases, leaving 10 bases of the junction unmatched. Germline V gives CDR1 LNHDA, CDR2 SQIVND (reference sequence). This CDR3 comprises 17 residues. CDR3 sequence reads: CASSIGTTSTGTDTQYF. DNA for the CDR3: TGTGCCAGTAGTATTGGGACTACCTCGACTGGCACAGATACGCAGTATTTT.

This rearrangement joins TRBV6-6 to TRBJ2-7, with 10 bases that match TRBD1. Trimming took 7 bases from V and 4 from J; bases not matched to a gene: 10. This CDR3 is 15 amino acids long. Germline loops: CDR1 MNHNY, CDR2 SVGAGI (reference sequence). The CDR3 protein is CASTRPGTGEYEQYF. CDR3 in DNA: TGTGCCAGCACTAGACCAGGGACAGGGGAATACGAGCAGTACTTC.

The V and J genes are TRBV15 and TRBJ2-5; no reliable D call. V lost 1 base to trimming and J lost 1 base, with 13 bases between them. The V gene's germline CDR1 is LNHNV and CDR2 YYDKDF (reference sequence). The CDR3 loop spans 16 amino acids. CDR3: CATSRVYSLTQETQYF. The CDR3, as DNA: TGTGCCACCAGCAGAGTATATTCGTTAACCCAAGAGACCCAGTACTTC.

The rearrangement joins TRBV10-3 to TRBJ1-4; 7 nucleotides agree with TRBD1. The CDR3 covers 14 residues. Germline trimming cut 8 bases from V and 8 bases from J; bases unmatched to any gene: 11. Germline V CDR1 and CDR2: ENHRY, SYGVKD. Here the CDR3 reads CAISPGTAGEKLFF. The CDR3 DNA follows: TGTGCCATCTCCCCCGGGACAGCGGGGGAAAAACTGTTTTTT.

This clone was detected a few times. The chain combines TRBV18 with TRBJ2-1; the D gene is possibly TRBD2 (5 bases). Trimming cost V 3 bases and J 8 bases, with 14 bases left between them. This CDR3 region has 14 residues. Looked up from germline, CDR1 is KGHSH and CDR2 is LQKENI. The DNA for the CDR3 is TGTGCCAGCTCACCGAATTGGATGGACTATGAGCAGTTCTTC. Its protein is CASSPNWMDYEQFF.

This chain links TRBV30 with TRBJ1-5; 8 bases are shared with TRBD1. V dropped 5 bases and J dropped 4; count of bases not matched to a gene: 4. This CDR3 has 13 amino acids. Per the germline V gene, CDR1 is GTSNPN and CDR2 is SVGIG (reference sequence). CDR3 DNA: TGTGCCTGGGGAGGACAGGGAAATCAGCCCCAGCATTTT. Translation gives CAWGGQGNQPQHF.

The chain links TRBV5-1 to TRBJ2-6; a weak D match, TRBD1 (5 bases). Deletions cut 4 bases from V and 1 base from J, with 9 bases between. This CDR3 is 15 amino acids long. Germline V lookup: CDR1 SGHRS, CDR2 YFSETQ. In DNA form, the CDR3 reads TGCGCCAGCAGCCCGAGGACATCTGGGGCCAACGTCCTGACTTTC. It is translated as CASSPRTSGANVLTF. The variable domain in full, with the rest retrieved from reference TRBV5-1 and TRBJ2-6, is KAGVTQTPRYLIKTRGQQVTLSCSPISGHRSVSWYQQTPGQGLQFLFEYFSETQRNKGNFPGRFSGRQFSNSRSEMNVSTLELGDSALYLCASSPRTSGANVLTFGAGSRLTVL.

The rearrangement uses TRBV24-1 and TRBJ1-1; D is unresolved. Germline V lookup: CDR1 KGHDR, CDR2 SFDVKD. The CDR3 sequence is 12 residues long. Trimming pared 5 bases from V and 1 base from J, leaving 4 bases between. The DNA for the CDR3 is TGTGCCACCAGTGCGGGGAACACTGAAGCTTTCTTT. Translating gives CATSAGNTEAFF.

The chain links TRBV7-7 to TRBJ2-2, with TRBD1 matching over 7 bases. After removal of 2 bases from V and 4 bases from J, the junction contained 1 base not matched to a gene. Germline-derived CDR1 and CDR2 are SSHAT and FNYEAQ (reference sequence). This CDR3 spans 14 amino acids. CDR3 nucleotides: TGTGCCAGCAGCTTAAGACAGGGCACCGGGGAGCTGTTTTTT. Amino acid sequence: CASSLRQGTGELFF.

The rearrangement uses TRBV28 and TRBJ2-1; D possibly corresponds to TRBD1 (7 bases). Trimming shortened V by 3 bases and J by 5 bases, and 14 bases separated the two germline ends. Germline lookup yields CDR1 MDHEN and CDR2 SYDVKM. The CDR3 loop spans 15 amino acids. Here the CDR3 DNA reads TGTGCCAGCAGTTTGGCGGGACAGCTTGACAATGAGCAGTTCTTC. Translated: CASSLAGQLDNEQFF.

Only one count was recorded for this clone. This rearrangement joins TRBV2 to TRBJ1-3, with no clear D. The CDR3 spans 13 residues. Deletions cut 6 bases from V and 7 bases from J, with 13 bases between. From germline, CDR1 is SNHLY and CDR2 FYNNEI. This CDR3 reads CASSEDSMNTIYF. CDR3 DNA sequence: TGTGCCAGCAGCGAGGACTCCATGAACACCATATATTTT.

The chain combines TRBV2 with TRBJ1-2, with 7 positions matching TRBD1. The CDR3 sequence is 14 residues long. The germline CDR1 and CDR2 sequences are SNHLY and FYNNEI. The ends lost 6 bases at V and 8 bases at J; junction bases unmatched: 12. The CDR3 here is CASRTSGTVGGYTF. The CDR3 DNA is TGTGCCAGCAGAACCTCAGGGACAGTCGGAGGCTACACCTTC.

The chain carries TRBV6-1 and TRBJ1-6; TRBD1 agrees at 7 bases. CDR1 is MNHNS, CDR2 SASEGT, per germline. This CDR3 contains 15 residues. J lost 9 bases, V lost 1 base, and 6 bases had no gene match. CDR3 nucleotides: TGTGCCAGCAGTGAAGGAGGGGGCGGGGTTTCACCCCTCCACTTT. It translates to CASSEGGGGVSPLHF.

The chain employs TRBV14 and TRBJ2-7, with TRBD1 as a possible D gene (6 bases). Looked up from germline, CDR1 is SGHDN and CDR2 is FVKESK. CDR3 length equals 20 residues. V gave up 1 base and J gave up 2 bases, with 27 bases separating them. CDR3 sequence reads: CASSQGRGGLFTRDTYEQYF. The CDR3 DNA reads as TGTGCCAGCAGCCAAGGGCGTGGTGGATTATTCACCAGGGACACCTACGAGCAGTACTTC.

The CDR3 DNA is TGTGCCAGCAGCGCCCTCCCGTGGCAATGGGCCCACGAGCAGTACTTC. This gives the protein CASSALPWQWAHEQYF. The chain joins TRBV9 to TRBJ2-7; D is ambiguous. The V end was cut by 3 bases, the J end by 5 bases, with 21 bases between. This CDR3 has 16 residues. The germline gives CDR1 SGDLS, CDR2 YYNGEE.

The chain combines TRBV6-2 or TRBV6-3 with TRBJ2-7; 7 bases agree with TRBD2. The germline gives CDR1 MNHEY, CDR2 SVGEGT. V gave up 5 bases and J gave up 3 bases; unmatched junction bases: 7. The CDR3 consists of 14 residues. The CDR3 nucleotides read TGTGCCAGCAGTAGGAGTTCGGGAGGCTACGAGCAGTACTTC. Its protein product is CASSRSSGGYEQYF.

This rearrangement joins TRBV7-8 to TRBJ2-7; TRBD2 aligns across 9 bases. Trimming at V came to 5 bases and at J to 6 bases, leaving 5 bases not matched to a gene. Germline lookup yields CDR1 SGHVS and CDR2 FQNEAQ. The CDR3 length is 13 residues. The CDR3 DNA follows: TGTGCCAGCAGCCTTAGCGGGAGATCCGAGCAGTACTTC. It translates to CASSLSGRSEQYF.

This rearrangement joins TRBV11-2 to TRBJ2-1; tentatively, D is TRBD1 (6 bases). V lost 4 bases, J lost 7 bases, and 14 bases lay in between. Germline V gives CDR1 SGHAT, CDR2 FQNNGV. There are 14 residues in the CDR3. The CDR3 nucleotides are TGTGCCAGCAGCTGGTCCCTGGGGGCGAATGAGCAGTTCTTC. As protein: CASSWSLGANEQFF.

V and J are TRBV5-4 and TRBJ1-1, with D unclear. This CDR3 comprises 15 residues. In germline, CDR1 is SGHNT, CDR2 YYREEE (reference sequence). V lost 2 bases to trimming and J lost 3 bases, with 14 bases between them. CDR3: CASSFSRDRYTEAFF. For the CDR3, the DNA is TGTGCCAGCAGCTTCTCGAGGGATCGGTACACTGAAGCTTTCTTT.

The chain is built from TRBV30 and TRBJ2-1, with D perhaps TRBD1 (5 bases). The germline V gene encodes CDR1 GTSNPN and CDR2 SVGIG (reference sequence). The CDR3 has 13 amino acids. The V gene lost 2 bases and the J gene lost 3 bases, with 8 bases spanning the gap. This CDR3 is CAWSLGDYNEQFF. The DNA for the CDR3 is TGTGCCTGGAGTTTAGGGGACTACAATGAGCAGTTCTTC.

In DNA, the CDR3 is TGTGCCAGTAAAACAACAGGGGGCCGGGGTCAGCCCCAGCATTTT. It yields the protein CASKTTGGRGQPQHF. The chain couples TRBV19 to TRBJ1-5, with 9 bases matching TRBD1. This CDR3 contains 15 residues. Looked up from germline, CDR1 is LNHDA and CDR2 is SQIVND (reference sequence). Trimming removed 7 bases from V and 6 bases from J; junction bases left unmatched: 10.